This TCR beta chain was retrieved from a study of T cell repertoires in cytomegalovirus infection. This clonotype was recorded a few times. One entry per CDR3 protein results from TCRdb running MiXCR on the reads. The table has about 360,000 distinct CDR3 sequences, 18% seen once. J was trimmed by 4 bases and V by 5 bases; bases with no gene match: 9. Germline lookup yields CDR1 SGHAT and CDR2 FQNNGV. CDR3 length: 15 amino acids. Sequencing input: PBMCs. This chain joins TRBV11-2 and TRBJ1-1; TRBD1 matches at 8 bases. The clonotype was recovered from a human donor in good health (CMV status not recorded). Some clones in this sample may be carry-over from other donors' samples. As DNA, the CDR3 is TGTGCCAGCAGCCCCCGGGGACAGGTTGGCACTGAAGCTTTCTTT. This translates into CASSPRGQVGTEAFF.